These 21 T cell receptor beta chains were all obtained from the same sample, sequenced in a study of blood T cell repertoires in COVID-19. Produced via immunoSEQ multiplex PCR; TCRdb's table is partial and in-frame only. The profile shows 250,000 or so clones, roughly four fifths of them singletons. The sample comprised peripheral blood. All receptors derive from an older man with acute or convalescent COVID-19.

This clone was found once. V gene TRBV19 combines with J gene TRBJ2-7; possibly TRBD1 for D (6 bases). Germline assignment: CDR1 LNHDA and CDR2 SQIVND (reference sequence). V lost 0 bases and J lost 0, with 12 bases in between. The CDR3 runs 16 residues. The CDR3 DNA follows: TGTGCCAGTAGTATAGAGGGCAGGGGTCCCTCCTACGAGCAGTACTTC. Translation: CASSIEGRGPSYEQYF.

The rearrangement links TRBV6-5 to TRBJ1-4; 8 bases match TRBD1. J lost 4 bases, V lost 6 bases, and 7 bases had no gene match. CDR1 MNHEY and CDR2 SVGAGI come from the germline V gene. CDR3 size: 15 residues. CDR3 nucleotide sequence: TGTGCCAGCAGGGTTAGACAGGGGCTTAATGAAAAACTGTTTTTT. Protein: CASRVRQGLNEKLFF.

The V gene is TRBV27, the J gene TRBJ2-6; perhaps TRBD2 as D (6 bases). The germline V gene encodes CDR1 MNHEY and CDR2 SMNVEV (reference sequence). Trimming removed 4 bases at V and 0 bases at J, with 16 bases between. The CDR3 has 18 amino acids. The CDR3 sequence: CASSSPTRGPSGANVLTF. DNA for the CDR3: TGTGCCAGCAGTTCGCCGACTAGGGGCCCCTCTGGGGCCAACGTCCTGACTTTC.

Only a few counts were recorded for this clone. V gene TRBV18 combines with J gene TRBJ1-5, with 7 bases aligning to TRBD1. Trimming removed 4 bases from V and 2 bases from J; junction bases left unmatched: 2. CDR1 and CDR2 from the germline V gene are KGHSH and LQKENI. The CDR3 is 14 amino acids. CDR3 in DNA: TGTGCCAGCTCACTTGGACAGGGCAATCAGCCCCAGCATTTT. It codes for CASSLGQGNQPQHF.

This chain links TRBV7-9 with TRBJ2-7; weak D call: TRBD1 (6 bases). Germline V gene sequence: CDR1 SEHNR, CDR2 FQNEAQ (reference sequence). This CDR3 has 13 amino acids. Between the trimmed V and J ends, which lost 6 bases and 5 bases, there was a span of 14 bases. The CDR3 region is CASRPDRWDEQYF. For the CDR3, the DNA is TGTGCCAGCAGACCCGACAGGTGGGACGAGCAGTACTTC.

CDR3 bases: TGTGCCAGCAGCCCAGACAGGCCGGGGAGCTCCTACAATGAGCAGTTCTTC. As protein: CASSPDRPGSSYNEQFF. The chain carries TRBV5-4 and TRBJ2-1, with a tentative D call TRBD1 (6 bases). V dropped 4 bases and J dropped 0 bases, with 17 bases sitting between them. Per the germline V gene, CDR1 is SGHNT and CDR2 is YYREEE (reference sequence). The CDR3 length is 17 residues.

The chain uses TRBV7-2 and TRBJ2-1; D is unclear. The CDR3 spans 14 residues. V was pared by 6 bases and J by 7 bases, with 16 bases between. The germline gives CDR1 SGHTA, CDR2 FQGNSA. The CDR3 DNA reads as TGTGCCAGCAGGGCTAGAAAAGACCCTAATGAGCAGTTCTTC. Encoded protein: CASRARKDPNEQFF.

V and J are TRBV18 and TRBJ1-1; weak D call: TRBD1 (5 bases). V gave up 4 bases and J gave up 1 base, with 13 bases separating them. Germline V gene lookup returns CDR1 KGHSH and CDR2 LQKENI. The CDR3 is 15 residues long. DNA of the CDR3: TGTGCCAGCTCACGAACGACAGCCCCGAACACTGAAGCTTTCTTT. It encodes CASSRTTAPNTEAFF.

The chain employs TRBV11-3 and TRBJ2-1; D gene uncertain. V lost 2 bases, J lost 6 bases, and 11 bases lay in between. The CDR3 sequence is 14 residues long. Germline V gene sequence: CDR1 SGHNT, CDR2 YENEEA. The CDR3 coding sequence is TGTGCCAGCAGCTTATCTCTCAGGTCCAATGAGCAGTTCTTC. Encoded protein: CASSLSLRSNEQFF.

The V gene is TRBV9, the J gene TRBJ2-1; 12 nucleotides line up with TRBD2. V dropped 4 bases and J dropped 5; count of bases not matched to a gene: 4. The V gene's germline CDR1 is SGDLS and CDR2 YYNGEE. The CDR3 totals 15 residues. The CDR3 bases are TGTGCCAGCAGCCTTGGACTAGCGGGGAACAATGAGCAGTTCTTC. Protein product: CASSLGLAGNNEQFF.

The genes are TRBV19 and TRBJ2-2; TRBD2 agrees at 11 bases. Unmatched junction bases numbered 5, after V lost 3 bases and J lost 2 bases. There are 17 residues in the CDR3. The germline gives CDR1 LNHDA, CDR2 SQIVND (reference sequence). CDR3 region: CASSIGTSGLNTGELFF. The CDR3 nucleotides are TGTGCCAGTAGTATTGGGACTAGCGGCCTTAACACCGGGGAGCTGTTTTTT. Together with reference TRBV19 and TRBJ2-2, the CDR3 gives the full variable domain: DGGITQSPKYLFRKEGQNVTLSCEQNLNHDAMYWYRQDPGQGLRLIYYSQIVNDFQKGDIAEGYSVSREKKESFPLTVTSAQKNPTAFYLCASSIGTSGLNTGELFFGEGSRLTVL.

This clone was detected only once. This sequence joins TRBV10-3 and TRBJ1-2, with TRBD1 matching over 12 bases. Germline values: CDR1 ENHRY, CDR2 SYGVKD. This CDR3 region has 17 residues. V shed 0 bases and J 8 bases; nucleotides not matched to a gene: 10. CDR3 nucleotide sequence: TGTGCCATCAGTGAGTCGATGATGAGGGGGACAGGGGGCGGCTACACCTTC. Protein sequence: CAISESMMRGTGGGYTF.

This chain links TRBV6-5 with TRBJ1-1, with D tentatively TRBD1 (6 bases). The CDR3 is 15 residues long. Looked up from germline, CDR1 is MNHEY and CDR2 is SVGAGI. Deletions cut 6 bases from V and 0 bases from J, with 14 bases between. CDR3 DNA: TGTGCCAGCAGGCTGTCAGGGGCCCTGAACACTGAAGCTTTCTTT. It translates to CASRLSGALNTEAFF.

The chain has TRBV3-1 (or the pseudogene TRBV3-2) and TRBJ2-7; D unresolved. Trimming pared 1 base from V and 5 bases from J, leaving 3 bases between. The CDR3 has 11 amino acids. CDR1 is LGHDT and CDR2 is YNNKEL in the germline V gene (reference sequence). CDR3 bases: TGTGCCAGCAGCCAAGTAGACGAGCAGTACTTC. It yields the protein CASSQVDEQYF.

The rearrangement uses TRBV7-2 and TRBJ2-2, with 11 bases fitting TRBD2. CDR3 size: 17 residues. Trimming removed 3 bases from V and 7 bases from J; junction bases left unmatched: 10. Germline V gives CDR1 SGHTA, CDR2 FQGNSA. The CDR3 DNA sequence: TGTGCCAGCAGCTTCCCTAGCGGGGGGATCTGGAACGGGGAGCTGTTTTTT. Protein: CASSFPSGGIWNGELFF. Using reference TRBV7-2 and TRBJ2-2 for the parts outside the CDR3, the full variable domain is GAGVSQSPSNKVTEKGKDVELRCDPISGHTALYWYRQSLGQGLEFLIYFQGNSAPDKSGLPSDRFSAERTGGSVSTLTIQRTQQEDSAVYLCASSFPSGGIWNGELFFGEGSRLTVL.

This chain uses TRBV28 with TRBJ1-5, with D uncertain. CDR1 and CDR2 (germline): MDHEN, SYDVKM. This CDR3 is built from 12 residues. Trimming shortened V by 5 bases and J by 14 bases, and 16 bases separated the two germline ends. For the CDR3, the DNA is TGTGCCAGCAGTCCCCCCCGTGGGAGGGAGCATTTT. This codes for CASSPPRGREHF.

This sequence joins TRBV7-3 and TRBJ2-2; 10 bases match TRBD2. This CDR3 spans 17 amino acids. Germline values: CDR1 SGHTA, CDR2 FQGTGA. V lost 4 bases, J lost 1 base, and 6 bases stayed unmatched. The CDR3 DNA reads TGTGCCAGCAGCTCCTCAAGGACTAGCGGGAACACCGGGGAGCTGTTTTTT. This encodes CASSSSRTSGNTGELFF.

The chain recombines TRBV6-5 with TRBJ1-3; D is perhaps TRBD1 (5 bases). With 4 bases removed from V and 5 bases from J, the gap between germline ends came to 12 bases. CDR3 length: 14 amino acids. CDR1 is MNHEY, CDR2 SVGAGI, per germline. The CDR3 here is CASSFDSKRNTIYF. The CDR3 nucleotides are TGTGCCAGCAGTTTCGACAGCAAGCGAAACACCATATATTTT.

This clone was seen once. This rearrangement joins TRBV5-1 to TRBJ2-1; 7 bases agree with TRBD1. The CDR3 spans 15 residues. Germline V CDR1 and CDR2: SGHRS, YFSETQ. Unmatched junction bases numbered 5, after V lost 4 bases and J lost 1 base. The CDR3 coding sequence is TGCGCCAGCAGCCTCGGGACAGTTTCCTACAATGAGCAGTTCTTC. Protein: CASSLGTVSYNEQFF.

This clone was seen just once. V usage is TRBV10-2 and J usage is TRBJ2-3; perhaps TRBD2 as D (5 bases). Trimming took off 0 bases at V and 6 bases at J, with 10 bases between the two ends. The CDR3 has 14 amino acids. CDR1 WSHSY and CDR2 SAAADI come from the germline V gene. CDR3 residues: CASSESRPGDTQYF. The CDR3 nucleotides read TGCGCCAGCAGTGAGTCGAGGCCGGGGGATACGCAGTATTTT.

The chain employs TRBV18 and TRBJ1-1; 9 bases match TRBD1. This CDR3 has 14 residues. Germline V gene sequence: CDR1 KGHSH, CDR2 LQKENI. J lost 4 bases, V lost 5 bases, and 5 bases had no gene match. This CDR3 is CASSIETGGTEAFF. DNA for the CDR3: TGTGCCAGCTCAATCGAGACAGGGGGCACTGAAGCTTTCTTT.